This T cell receptor (beta chain) was identified in a study of blood T cell repertoires in COVID-19. Study at large: Acute-phase and convalescent COVID-19 samples originated in the United States, Italy and Spain. Sources were T cells, B-cell-depleted T cells, or PBMCs; the material itself was cDNA or gDNA.

Germline CDR1 is MNHEY and CDR2 is SVGAGI. V dropped 2 bases and J dropped 5; count of bases not matched to a gene: 4. This CDR3 comprises 15 residues. Original processing methods: Cell counts per sample came from amplifying reference gene primers. Generated by immunoSEQ multiplex PCR, the TCRdb table keeps only in-frame clones and is missing some. For V, J and clone size, that table is used; D and trimming come from the DNA. Of approximately 85,000 clones listed, around 91% are singletons. The sequenced sample was peripheral blood. The chain recombines TRBV6-5 with TRBJ2-1; 9 bases map to TRBD2. The receptor was derived from a woman older than 75 with active or convalescent COVID-19. CDR3 protein: CASSYRGLANNEQFF. CDR3 nucleotide sequence: TGTGCCAGCAGTTACCGGGGACTAGCTAACAATGAGCAGTTCTTC.